Listed below are T cell receptor beta chains from one sample, sequenced in a study of blood T cell repertoires in COVID-19. The repertoire was sequenced with immunoSEQ multiplex PCR; TCRdb's copy has only in-frame clones and lacks some. Among nearly 300,000 clones listed, just under 90% were seen once. The sequencing sample was made of PBMCs or T cells enriched from blood (not recorded which). The source is a woman in her forties or fifties who had been exposed to COVID-19. CDR3s include the opening cysteine and the closing phenylalanine or tryptophan. Each record gives: D gene, clone size, V gene, J gene, CDR3 protein, CDR3 DNA. D genes are given only for firm matches. Only part of the rows carry a size: once, few, many, or a class if the clone is expanded.

D: NA; size: NA; V: TRBV4-1; J: TRBJ2-3; CDR3: CASSQDLRRTDTQYF; DNA: TGCGCCAGCAGCCAAGATCTGAGGCGGACAGATACGCAGTATTTT
D: NA; size: NA; V: TRBV5-1; J: TRBJ2-1; CDR3: CASSGMTGSNEQFF; DNA: TGCGCCAGCAGCGGGATGACAGGTAGCAATGAGCAGTTCTTC
D: TRBD1; size: NA; V: TRBV5-6; J: TRBJ2-5; CDR3: CASSPQGARGTQYF; DNA: TGTGCCAGCAGCCCACAGGGGGCGCGGGGGACCCAGTACTTC
D: TRBD1; size: NA; V: TRBV19; J: TRBJ1-4; CDR3: CASSMDRVGEKLFF; DNA: TGTGCCAGTAGTATGGACAGGGTCGGTGAAAAACTGTTTTTT
D: TRBD1; size: NA; V: TRBV2; J: TRBJ1-4; CDR3: CASKSGTGVTNEKLFF; DNA: TGTGCCAGCAAGTCCGGGACAGGGGTGACTAATGAAAAACTGTTTTTT
D: TRBD2; size: NA; V: TRBV5-1; J: TRBJ2-2; CDR3: CASSFPGTTNTGELFF; DNA: TGCGCCAGCAGCTTCCCCGGGACTACAAACACCGGGGAGCTGTTTTTT
D: NA; size: NA; V: TRBV7-9; J: TRBJ1-2; CDR3: CASSLDFDYGYTF; DNA: TGTGCCAGCAGCTTAGACTTCGACTATGGCTACACCTTC
D: TRBD1; size: once; V: TRBV11-2; J: TRBJ2-7; CDR3: CASSYPGQGYEQYF; DNA: TGTGCCAGCAGCTACCCGGGACAGGGTTACGAGCAGTACTTC
D: NA; size: NA; V: TRBV12-3/TRBV12-4; J: TRBJ1-5; CDR3: CASGKQPQHF; DNA: TGTGCCAGCGGCAAGCAGCCCCAGCATTTT
D: NA; size: NA; V: TRBV5-1; J: TRBJ1-2; CDR3: CASSGHGFPYGYTF; DNA: TGCGCCAGCAGCGGACACGGTTTCCCCTATGGCTACACCTTC
D: NA; size: NA; V: TRBV5-1; J: TRBJ2-2; CDR3: CASSLTDSNRELFF; DNA: TGCGCCAGCAGCTTGACGGACAGTAACCGGGAGCTGTTTTTT
D: TRBD2; size: NA; V: TRBV5-1; J: TRBJ2-5; CDR3: CASSFLGLAGATETQYF; DNA: TGCGCCAGCAGCTTTCTAGGACTAGCGGGGGCGACAGAGACCCAGTACTTC
D: TRBD2; size: NA; V: TRBV20-1; J: TRBJ2-5; CDR3: CSASRTSGGQETQYF; DNA: TGCAGTGCTAGTAGGACTAGCGGGGGCCAAGAGACCCAGTACTTC
D: NA; size: NA; V: TRBV3-1/TRBV3-2; J: TRBJ2-7; CDR3: CASSQASTGEQYF; DNA: TGTGCCAGCAGCCAAGCGTCGACAGGCGAGCAGTACTTC
D: NA; size: NA; V: TRBV5-4; J: TRBJ1-2; CDR3: CASSVRRDYGYTF; DNA: TGTGCCAGCAGTGTGAGGAGGGATTATGGCTACACCTTC
D: TRBD2; size: NA; V: TRBV3-1/TRBV3-2; J: TRBJ2-5; CDR3: CASSQVRLAGGPETQYF; DNA: TGTGCCAGCAGCCAAGTTCGACTAGCGGGGGGGCCGGAGACCCAGTACTTC
D: NA; size: NA; V: TRBV4-1; J: TRBJ2-6; CDR3: CASRLEGAAGANVLTF; DNA: TGCGCCAGCAGGCTGGAGGGGGCGGCGGGGGCCAACGTCCTGACTTTC
D: NA; size: NA; V: TRBV29-1; J: TRBJ2-3; CDR3: CSVGHRANTDTQYF; DNA: TGCAGCGTTGGTCACAGGGCGAACACAGATACGCAGTATTTT
D: NA; size: few; V: TRBV28; J: TRBJ1-5; CDR3: CASSCREQFNQPQHF; DNA: TGTGCCAGCAGTTGCCGGGAACAGTTCAATCAGCCCCAGCATTTT
D: NA; size: NA; V: TRBV5-6; J: TRBJ2-7; CDR3: CASSLSGYEQYF; DNA: TGTGCCAGCAGCTTGTCGGGCTACGAGCAGTACTTC
D: TRBD1; size: NA; V: TRBV28; J: TRBJ2-1; CDR3: CASSTPGDRGLNDEQFF; DNA: TGTGCCAGCAGCACCCCGGGGGACAGGGGGCTGAACGATGAGCAGTTCTTC
D: NA; size: NA; V: TRBV27; J: TRBJ1-6; CDR3: CASRPRVNSPLHF; DNA: TGTGCCAGCAGACCCAGGGTTAATTCACCCCTCCACTTT
D: NA; size: NA; V: TRBV27; J: TRBJ1-5; CDR3: CASSLGLNQPQHF; DNA: TGTGCCAGCAGTTTAGGACTCAATCAGCCCCAGCATTTT
D: NA; size: NA; V: TRBV5-4; J: TRBJ2-3; CDR3: CASSLKVVFRGGTDTQYF; DNA: TGTGCCAGCAGCTTGAAGGTTGTTTTCAGGGGAGGCACAGATACGCAGTATTTT
D: TRBD1; size: once; V: TRBV15; J: TRBJ1-4; CDR3: CATSRGDRGNEKLFF; DNA: TGTGCCACCAGCAGAGGGGACAGGGGAAACGAAAAACTGTTTTTT
D: NA; size: NA; V: TRBV19; J: TRBJ1-5; CDR3: CASSIGGGTSNQPQHF; DNA: TGTGCCAGTAGTATAGGGGGGGGGACTAGCAATCAGCCCCAGCATTTT
D: TRBD1; size: once; V: TRBV4-1; J: TRBJ1-2; CDR3: CASSQTGIYGYTF; DNA: TGCGCCAGCAGCCAGACAGGGATATATGGCTACACCTTC
D: NA; size: NA; V: TRBV15; J: TRBJ1-1; CDR3: CATSSREVTEAFF; DNA: TGTGCCACCAGCAGCAGGGAGGTCACTGAAGCTTTCTTT
D: NA; size: NA; V: TRBV28; J: TRBJ1-3; CDR3: CASSWGHSGNTIYF; DNA: TGTGCCAGCAGTTGGGGACACTCTGGAAACACCATATATTTT
D: TRBD2; size: NA; V: TRBV7-9; J: TRBJ2-7; CDR3: CASSRGLAETYEQYF; DNA: TGTGCCAGCAGCCGGGGACTAGCGGAGACCTACGAGCAGTACTTC
D: NA; size: NA; V: TRBV19; J: TRBJ2-2; CDR3: CASTAGGTGELFF; DNA: TGTGCCAGTACCGCCGGGGGCACCGGGGAGCTGTTTTTT
D: TRBD1; size: NA; V: TRBV7-6; J: TRBJ2-7; CDR3: CASSLGMDRSSYEQYF; DNA: TGTGCCAGCAGCTTAGGGATGGACAGGAGCTCCTACGAGCAGTACTTC
D: TRBD2; size: NA; V: TRBV11-2; J: TRBJ2-3; CDR3: CASSLPRLAGVPDTQYF; DNA: TGTGCCAGCAGCCTCCCCCGGTTAGCGGGGGTGCCAGATACGCAGTATTTT
D: NA; size: NA; V: TRBV2; J: TRBJ1-5; CDR3: CASMGDTNQPQHF; DNA: TGTGCCAGCATGGGGGACACCAATCAGCCCCAGCATTTT
D: NA; size: NA; V: TRBV7-8; J: TRBJ1-2; CDR3: CASSLGGVAYGYTF; DNA: TGTGCCAGCAGCTTAGGCGGGGTTGCCTATGGCTACACCTTC
D: NA; size: few; V: TRBV7-9; J: TRBJ1-1; CDR3: CASSSVAETGGEAFF; DNA: TGTGCCAGCAGCTCCGTGGCGGAGACGGGGGGTGAAGCTTTCTTT
D: NA; size: NA; V: TRBV18; J: TRBJ2-7; CDR3: CASRRQAAYEQYF; DNA: TGTGCCAGCCGACGGCAGGCCGCCTACGAGCAGTACTTC
D: TRBD1; size: NA; V: TRBV5-1; J: TRBJ2-7; CDR3: CASSLDIGQGYEQYF; DNA: TGCGCCAGCAGCCTGGATATCGGACAGGGCTACGAGCAGTACTTC
D: NA; size: NA; V: TRBV19; J: TRBJ1-5; CDR3: CASSIDLTTNQPQHF; DNA: TGTGCCAGTAGTATAGATCTAACCACGAATCAGCCCCAGCATTTT
D: TRBD2; size: NA; V: TRBV7-2; J: TRBJ2-1; CDR3: CASSSPGGPLAYNEQFF; DNA: TGTGCCAGCAGCTCTCCGGGGGGACCGCTTGCCTACAATGAGCAGTTCTTC
D: TRBD1; size: NA; V: TRBV5-1; J: TRBJ1-3; CDR3: CASSIQGQSGNTIYF; DNA: TGCGCCAGCAGCATACAGGGACAGTCTGGAAACACCATATATTTT
D: NA; size: NA; V: TRBV6-5; J: TRBJ2-5; CDR3: CASSPVIRVETQYF; DNA: TGTGCCAGCAGCCCCGTTATCCGGGTAGAGACCCAGTACTTC
D: NA; size: NA; V: TRBV6-5; J: TRBJ1-2; CDR3: CASGGEGKHYGYTF; DNA: TGTGCCAGTGGAGGGGAGGGAAAGCACTATGGCTACACCTTC
D: NA; size: NA; V: TRBV30; J: TRBJ1-6; CDR3: CAWSVLVAGPGSPLHF; DNA: TGTGCCTGGAGTGTACTCGTCGCAGGTCCGGGATCACCCCTCCACTTT
D: NA; size: NA; V: TRBV20-1; J: TRBJ1-1; CDR3: CSARLFEAFF; DNA: TGCAGTGCTAGACTGTTCGAAGCTTTCTTT
D: NA; size: NA; V: TRBV28; J: TRBJ1-2; CDR3: CASSLQEVGGYTF; DNA: TGTGCCAGCAGTTTGCAGGAGGTAGGGGGCTACACCTTC
D: NA; size: NA; V: TRBV28; J: TRBJ1-5; CDR3: CASSFGQGNQPQHF; DNA: TGTGCCAGCAGTTTTGGGCAGGGGAATCAGCCCCAGCATTTT
D: NA; size: NA; V: TRBV27; J: TRBJ2-2; CDR3: CASTSEGGLSGELFF; DNA: TGTGCCAGCACCTCTGAGGGGGGGCTCAGCGGGGAGCTGTTTTTT
D: TRBD1; size: NA; V: TRBV6-5; J: TRBJ1-2; CDR3: CASRPHGQGYGYTF; DNA: TGTGCCAGCAGACCTCATGGACAGGGGTATGGCTACACCTTC
D: NA; size: NA; V: TRBV28; J: TRBJ1-5; CDR3: CASSRGGIGQPQHF; DNA: TGTGCCAGCAGTCGAGGGGGTATAGGTCAGCCCCAGCATTTT
D: TRBD1; size: NA; V: TRBV19; J: TRBJ1-3; CDR3: CASTQDRAGNTIYF; DNA: TGTGCCAGTACCCAGGACAGGGCTGGAAACACCATATATTTT